Below, 22 T cell receptor beta chains from the same sample are listed, as sequenced in a study of sequential checkpoint blockade in melanoma. Treatment described: randomized to nivolumab then ipilimumab (arm A) or the reverse (arm B). The repertoire was sequenced with immunoSEQ multiplex PCR; TCRdb's copy has only in-frame clones and lacks some. The top ten hold over 9% of the sample, which has approximately 10,000 clones, roughly 73% seen once. Specimen: CD8+ T cells sorted from blood (inferred from file names), collected from a patient given nivolumab and ipilimumab in sequence. Source of these receptors: a human donor with melanoma.

This clone appeared once. The V gene is TRBV27, the J gene TRBJ2-1; D is unresolved. Trimming pared 3 bases from V and 9 bases from J, leaving 12 bases between. The CDR3 totals 13 residues. Germline CDR1 reads MNHEY; CDR2 reads SMNVEV (reference sequence). The CDR3 is CASSFVARIEQFF. The CDR3 nucleotides are TGTGCCAGCAGTTTTGTGGCAAGAATTGAGCAGTTCTTC.

V gene TRBV25-1 combines with J gene TRBJ2-1, with 8 bases that match TRBD2. The CDR3 totals 15 residues. Germline trimming cut 0 bases from V and 8 bases from J; bases unmatched to any gene: 6. Germline loops: CDR1 MGHDK, CDR2 SYGVNS. The CDR3 here is CASSEYPGGPDEQFF. In DNA form, the CDR3 reads TGTGCCAGCAGTGAATACCCGGGAGGGCCTGATGAGCAGTTCTTC.

V is TRBV7-9 and J is TRBJ1-1, with a possible D match to TRBD1 (6 bases). CDR3 length: 15 amino acids. The V gene's germline CDR1 is SEHNR and CDR2 FQNEAQ (reference sequence). The V and J ends lost 1 base and 1 base respectively, with 10 bases between them. This CDR3 is CASSLGVTGNTEAFF. Here the CDR3 DNA reads TGTGCCAGCAGCTTAGGGGTGACAGGGAACACTGAAGCTTTCTTT.

The table lists this clone with a few counts. The J gene is TRBJ2-3, the V gene TRBV14; D remains ambiguous. CDR3 size: 14 residues. The ends were cut back, 4 bases at V and 5 bases at J, with 13 bases in the middle. Germline loops: CDR1 SGHDN, CDR2 FVKESK. The CDR3 nucleotides read TGTGCCAGCAGCCTATTAACTAATAAAGATACGCAGTATTTT. Its translation is CASSLLTNKDTQYF.

The chain links TRBV5-1 to TRBJ2-1; maybe TRBD1 (5 bases). CDR3 length: 13 residues. Looked up from germline, CDR1 is SGHRS and CDR2 is YFSETQ. V was shortened by 4 bases and J by 7 bases, with 12 bases between the two germline ends. CDR3 in amino acids: CASSVGASNEQFF. The DNA of the CDR3 is TGCGCCAGCAGCGTTGGGGCTTCTAATGAGCAGTTCTTC.

The rearrangement joins TRBV5-6 to TRBJ2-1; TRBD1 might be the D (5 bases). CDR1 is SGHDT, CDR2 YYEEEE, per germline. The CDR3 is 14 amino acids. Trimming left V 7 bases short and J 2 bases short, with 13 bases between. CDR3 residues: CASAPGKAYNEQFF. As DNA, the CDR3 is TGTGCCAGCGCGCCAGGGAAGGCCTACAATGAGCAGTTCTTC. Using reference TRBV5-6 and TRBJ2-1 for the parts outside the CDR3, the full variable domain is DAGVTQSPTHLIKTRGQQVTLRCSPKSGHDTVSWYQQALGQGPQFIFQYYEEEERQRGNFPDRFSGHQFPNYSSELNVNALLLGDSALYLCASAPGKAYNEQFFGPGTRLTVL.

Turning to this clone: At one of its ends the junction is not consistent with the germline gene, which may arise from a read error. The chain recombines TRBV28 with TRBJ1-1, with 12 bases lining up with TRBD1. In germline, CDR1 is MDHEN, CDR2 SYDVKM. The CDR3 sequence is 15 residues long. The CDR3 loop reads CASSHPGDRGRERSF. Here the CDR3 DNA reads TGTGCCAGCAGTCACCCCGGGGACAGGGGGCGCGAGCGATCCTTT.

The CDR3 reads CASSLVVGGPKNEQFF. The CDR3 DNA sequence: TGTGCCAGCAGCTTAGTGGTGGGAGGGCCCAAAAATGAGCAGTTCTTC. V is TRBV11-2 and J is TRBJ2-1, with 7 bases aligning to TRBD2. The CDR3 covers 16 residues. Germline V lookup: CDR1 SGHAT, CDR2 FQNNGV. With 1 base clipped from V and 7 bases from J, the junction kept 10 bases outside the gene matches.

The rearrangement uses TRBV7-2 and TRBJ2-5, with TRBD2 matching 8 bases. Germline CDR1 is SGHTA and CDR2 is FQGNSA. The CDR3 has 14 residues. V gave up 2 bases and J gave up 3 bases; unmatched junction bases: 2. CDR3 sequence reads: CASSLILAEETQYF. The CDR3 nucleotides read TGTGCCAGCAGCTTAATACTAGCGGAAGAGACCCAGTACTTC.

V gene TRBV27 combines with J gene TRBJ1-2; 8 bases match TRBD1. CDR3 size: 16 residues. V trimming: 1 base; J trimming: 4 bases; junction bases outside the gene matches: 8. Germline V gene data show CDR1 as MNHEY and CDR2 as SMNVEV (reference sequence). DNA for the CDR3: TGTGCCAGCAGTTTATTACAGGGACAGGATTTCTATGGCTACACCTTC. This encodes CASSLLQGQDFYGYTF.

The genes are TRBV25-1 and TRBJ2-3, with 9 bases lining up with TRBD2. This CDR3 is built from 16 residues. Germline V gene lookup returns CDR1 MGHDK and CDR2 SYGVNS. The trim removed 3 bases at V and 4 bases at J, leaving 8 bases unmatched. The chain's CDR3 is CASSDFSGSWPDTQYF. In nucleotides, the CDR3 is TGTGCCAGCAGTGATTTTAGCGGGAGTTGGCCAGATACGCAGTATTTT.

The rearrangement joins TRBV4-1 to TRBJ2-1; 8 bases agree with TRBD2. J gave up 6 bases and V 4 bases, and 11 bases lay outside the gene matches. This CDR3 is 16 amino acids long. Germline values: CDR1 MGHRA, CDR2 YSYEKL. CDR3 region: CASSLPRGSGTNEQFF. The CDR3 region has the DNA TGCGCCAGCAGCCTCCCCCGTGGTAGCGGGACCAATGAGCAGTTCTTC.

The V call is TRBV28, the J call TRBJ2-1, with 9 bases lining up with TRBD2. In germline, CDR1 is MDHEN, CDR2 SYDVKM. V shed 3 bases, J shed 0 bases, and the junction held 6 bases outside the gene matches. The CDR3 has 17 residues. CDR3 residues: CASSFPLSGSSYNEQFF. CDR3 in DNA: TGTGCCAGCAGTTTCCCCCTTAGCGGGAGCTCCTACAATGAGCAGTTCTTC.

The chain has TRBV27 and TRBJ1-2; 7 positions match TRBD1. J gave up 3 bases and V 2 bases, and 6 bases lay outside the gene matches. This CDR3 region has 15 residues. The germline CDR1 and CDR2 sequences are MNHEY and SMNVEV (reference sequence). CDR3 region: CASSLEGRGYYGYTF. The DNA for the CDR3 is TGTGCCAGCAGTTTAGAAGGCAGGGGGTACTATGGCTACACCTTC.

This sequence joins TRBV27 and TRBJ1-2, with TRBD1 identical over 8 bases. The trim removed 0 bases at V and 5 bases at J, leaving 5 bases unmatched. The V gene's germline CDR1 is MNHEY and CDR2 SMNVEV (reference sequence). CDR3 length: 15 amino acids. CDR3 bases: TGTGCCAGCAGTTTATCAGTCACAGGGGGATATGGCTACACCTTC. Its protein is CASSLSVTGGYGYTF.

The chain employs TRBV27 and TRBJ2-5, with 13 bases aligning to TRBD2. The J call could be wrong; TRBJ2-7 is a better fit for the DNA end. CDR3 length equals 14 residues. CDR1 and CDR2 (germline): MNHEY, SMNVEV (reference sequence). CDR3 loop: CATGPGLAGPEQYF. The CDR3 DNA reads as TGTGCCACCGGACCGGGACTAGCGGGACCCGAGCAGTACTTC.

A single count supports this clone. J is TRBJ2-4 and V is TRBV29-1, with 9 bases identical to TRBD1. Unmatched junction bases numbered 3, after V lost 0 bases and J lost 3 bases. Germline values: CDR1 SQVTM, CDR2 ANQGSEA. There are 15 residues in the CDR3. The CDR3 DNA sequence: TGCAGCGTTGAAGACCCGGACAGGGGCAAAAACATTCAGTACTTC. Its protein is CSVEDPDRGKNIQYF.

This clone has only a few counts. The chain has TRBV5-4 and TRBJ2-4; 7 bases are a match to TRBD1. Unmatched junction bases numbered 15, after V lost 4 bases and J lost 8 bases. In germline, CDR1 is SGHNT, CDR2 YYREEE (reference sequence). CDR3 size: 16 residues. DNA of the CDR3: TGTGCCAGCAGCCCTCGACAGGGCCTAGGGGTAGACATTCAGTACTTC. Protein sequence: CASSPRQGLGVDIQYF.

V gene TRBV7-2 combines with J gene TRBJ1-3, with D perhaps TRBD1 (5 bases). The CDR3 contains 15 residues. Between the trimmed V and J ends, which lost 4 bases and 0 bases, there was a span of 10 bases. CDR1 SGHTA and CDR2 FQGNSA come from the germline V gene. The CDR3 is CASSSWDFSGNTIYF. The CDR3 nucleotides are TGTGCCAGCAGCTCCTGGGACTTCTCTGGAAACACCATATATTTT.

The V and J genes are TRBV13 and TRBJ2-3; 12 bases are a match to TRBD2. V lost 5 bases and J lost 0; bases outside the gene matches: 6. CDR3 size: 17 residues. CDR1 is PRHDT, CDR2 FYEKMQ, per germline (reference sequence). The CDR3 loop reads CASSTWTSGTSTDTQYF. For the CDR3, the DNA is TGTGCCAGCAGCACCTGGACTAGCGGGACTAGCACAGATACGCAGTATTTT.

The chain is built from TRBV19 and TRBJ1-5; 7 bases agree with TRBD1. This CDR3 region has 14 residues. Germline V gene lookup returns CDR1 LNHDA and CDR2 SQIVND (reference sequence). V lost 7 bases to trimming and J lost 4 bases; unmatched junction nucleotides: 7. The CDR3 nucleotides are TGTGCCAGTACCTCCGACAGGGCTAATCAGCCCCAGCATTTT. Translating it yields CASTSDRANQPQHF.

The J gene is TRBJ2-2, the V gene TRBV7-3; 11 bases line up with TRBD2. CDR1 and CDR2 from the germline V gene are SGHTA and FQGTGA. This CDR3 has 18 amino acids. V gave up 2 bases and J gave up 4 bases; unmatched junction bases: 9. In nucleotides, the CDR3 is TGTGCCAGCAGCTTAGCTAGCGGGAGGCCCCTTACCACCGGGGAGCTGTTTTTT. Its protein is CASSLASGRPLTTGELFF.